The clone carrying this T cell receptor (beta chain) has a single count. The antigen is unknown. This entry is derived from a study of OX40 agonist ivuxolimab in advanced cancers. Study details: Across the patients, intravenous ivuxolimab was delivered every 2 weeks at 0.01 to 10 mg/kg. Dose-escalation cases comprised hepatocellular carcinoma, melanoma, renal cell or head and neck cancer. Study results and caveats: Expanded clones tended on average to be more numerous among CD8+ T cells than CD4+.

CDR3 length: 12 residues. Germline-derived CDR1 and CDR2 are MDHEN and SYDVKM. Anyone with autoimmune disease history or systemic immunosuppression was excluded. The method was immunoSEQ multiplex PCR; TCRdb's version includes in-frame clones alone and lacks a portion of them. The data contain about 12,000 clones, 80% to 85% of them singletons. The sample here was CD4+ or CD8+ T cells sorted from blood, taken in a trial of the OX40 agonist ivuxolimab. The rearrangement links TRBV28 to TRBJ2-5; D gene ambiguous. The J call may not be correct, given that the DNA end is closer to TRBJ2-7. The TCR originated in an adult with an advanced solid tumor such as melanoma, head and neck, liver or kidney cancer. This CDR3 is CASSLGGDEQYF. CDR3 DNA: TGTGCCAGCAGTTTAGGTGGGGACGAGCAGTACTTC.